The next 9 T cell receptor beta chains were all read from a single sample in a study of Graves' ophthalmopathy and Graves' hyperthyroidism. For repertoire sequencing, the TCR beta CDR3 regions were amplified from RNA transcripts. Following a first-round RT-PCR that used HTBI primers, a second-round multiplex PCR was carried out. In TCRdb, the multiplex PCR reads were re-called with MiXCR into one record per CDR3 protein. The table has fewer than 250,000 distinct CDR3 sequences, less than 30% seen once. The sample was peripheral blood. The receptors were gathered from a man aged 50-60 years with Graves' ophthalmopathy.

This clonotype was found many times. This chain uses TRBV20-1 with TRBJ2-7; 13 bases align to TRBD2. Germline loops: CDR1 DFQATT, CDR2 SNEGSKA (reference sequence). The length of the CDR3 is 16 residues. The trim removed 5 bases at V and 6 bases at J, leaving 13 bases unmatched. CDR3 residues: CSAPRTSGSRVSEQYF. CDR3 coding DNA: TGCAGTGCTCCGAGGACTAGCGGGAGTCGCGTAAGCGAGCAGTACTTC.

This clonotype was recorded once. V is TRBV6-5 and J is TRBJ2-5; perhaps TRBD1 as D (5 bases). V lost 0 bases, J lost 2 bases, and 7 bases lay in between. The CDR3 consists of 14 residues. Germline CDR1 is MNHEY and CDR2 is SVGAGI. The CDR3 sequence is CASSYSTAQETQYF. Here the CDR3 DNA reads TGTGCCAGCAGTTACTCGACAGCACAAGAGACCCAGTACTTC.

This clonotype showed up many times. This rearrangement joins TRBV6-2 or TRBV6-3 to TRBJ2-5; 9 bases are a match to TRBD1. CDR1 is MNHEY, CDR2 SVGEGT, per germline. This CDR3 contains 14 residues. Trimming removed 8 bases from V and 5 bases from J; junction bases left unmatched: 9. CDR3 in DNA: TGTGCCAGCGGGGGGACAGGGACGCCGGAGACCCAGTACTTC. It codes for CASGGTGTPETQYF.

This clonotype appeared many times. This chain connects TRBV7-2 to TRBJ2-7; D call uncertain. Germline V CDR1 and CDR2: SGHTA, FQGNSA. The V end was cut by 6 bases, the J end by 0 bases, with 12 bases between. CDR3 length: 14 amino acids. This chain's CDR3 is CASRALGASYEQYF. DNA of the CDR3: TGTGCCAGCAGGGCTCTGGGTGCCTCCTACGAGCAGTACTTC.

Ten or more counts support this clonotype. V and J are TRBV9 and TRBJ1-1, with a weak D call TRBD1 (5 bases). V was shortened by 3 bases and J by 4 bases, with 13 bases between the two germline ends. CDR3 length: 14 residues. CDR1 is SGDLS and CDR2 is YYNGEE in the germline V gene. CDR3 sequence reads: CASSENAGVTEAFF. As DNA, the CDR3 is TGTGCCAGCAGCGAGAATGCGGGGGTCACTGAAGCTTTCTTT. Variable domain in full (rest from reference TRBV9 and TRBJ1-1): DSGVTQTPKHLITATGQRVTLRCSPRSGDLSVYWYQQSLDQGLQFLIQYYNGEERAKGNILERFSAQQFPDLHSELNLSSLELGDSALYFCASSENAGVTEAFFGQGTRLTVV.

This clonotype was recorded many times. V is TRBV5-1 and J is TRBJ2-5; 8 bases are shared with TRBD1. With V trimmed by 0 bases and J by 5 bases, 3 bases remained unmatched. The CDR3 totals 14 residues. From germline, CDR1 is SGHRS and CDR2 YFSETQ. The CDR3 nucleotides are TGCGCCAGCAGCTTGGGGCAGGGGGCCGAGACCCAGTACTTC. Translated, it gives CASSLGQGAETQYF.

This clonotype was counted ten times or more. For the CDR3, the DNA is TGTGCCAGCAGTTACGAGACCAGGGCGGTCTACGAGCAGTACTTC. Translating gives CASSYETRAVYEQYF. The chain carries TRBV6-5 and TRBJ2-7; a weak D match, TRBD1 (5 bases). This CDR3 contains 15 residues. Deletions cut 2 bases from V and 3 bases from J, with 14 bases between. Germline V gene data show CDR1 as MNHEY and CDR2 as SVGAGI.

The chain joins TRBV27 to TRBJ1-1; D may be TRBD1 (5 bases). The V gene's germline CDR1 is MNHEY and CDR2 SMNVEV (reference sequence). Trimming stripped 0 bases from V and 5 bases from J, with 19 bases between. The CDR3 sequence is 17 residues long. The CDR3 DNA reads as TGTGCCAGCAGTTTATCGGCCATACAGGTTAGAGTGACTGAAGCTTTCTTT. As protein: CASSLSAIQVRVTEAFF.

This clonotype was detected ten times or more. The CDR3 loop reads CASSLSQGHTYEQYF. CDR3 coding DNA: TGTGCCAGCAGCTTATCACAGGGACACACCTACGAGCAGTACTTC. The rearrangement uses TRBV11-2 and TRBJ2-7, with D possibly matching TRBD1 (6 bases). V was clipped by 2 bases and J by 2 bases, with 13 bases between them. The length of the CDR3 is 15 residues. Germline values: CDR1 SGHAT, CDR2 FQNNGV.